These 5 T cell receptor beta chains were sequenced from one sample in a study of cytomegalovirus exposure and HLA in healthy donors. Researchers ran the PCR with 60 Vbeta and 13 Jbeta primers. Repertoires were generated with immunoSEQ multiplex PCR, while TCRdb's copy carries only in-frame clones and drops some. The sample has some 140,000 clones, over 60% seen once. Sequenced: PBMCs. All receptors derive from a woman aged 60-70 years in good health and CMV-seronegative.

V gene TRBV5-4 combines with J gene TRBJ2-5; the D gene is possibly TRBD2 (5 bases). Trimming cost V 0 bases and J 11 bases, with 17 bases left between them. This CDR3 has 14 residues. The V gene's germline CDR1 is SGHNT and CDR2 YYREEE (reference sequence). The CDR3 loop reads CASSLGMRVEEQYF. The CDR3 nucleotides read TGTGCCAGCAGCTTGGGGATGCGGGTGGAGGAGCAGTACTTC.

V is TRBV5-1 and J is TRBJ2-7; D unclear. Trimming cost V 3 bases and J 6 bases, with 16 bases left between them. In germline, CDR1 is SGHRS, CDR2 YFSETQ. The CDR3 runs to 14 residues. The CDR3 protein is CASSSYTPATEQYF. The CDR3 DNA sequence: TGCGCCAGCAGCTCGTACACCCCAGCGACCGAGCAGTACTTC.

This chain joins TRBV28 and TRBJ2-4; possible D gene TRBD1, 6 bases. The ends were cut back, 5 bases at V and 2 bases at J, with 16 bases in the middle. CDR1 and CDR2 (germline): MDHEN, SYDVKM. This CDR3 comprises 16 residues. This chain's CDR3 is CASSPSGEWTKNIQYF. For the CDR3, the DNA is TGTGCCAGCAGTCCCTCAGGGGAGTGGACCAAAAACATTCAGTACTTC.

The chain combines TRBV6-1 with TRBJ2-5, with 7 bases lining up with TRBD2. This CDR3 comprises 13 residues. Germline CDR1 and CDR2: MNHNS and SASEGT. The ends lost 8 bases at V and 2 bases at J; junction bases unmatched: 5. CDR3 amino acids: CASPGTTQETQYF. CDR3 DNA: TGTGCCAGCCCGGGGACTACACAAGAGACCCAGTACTTC.

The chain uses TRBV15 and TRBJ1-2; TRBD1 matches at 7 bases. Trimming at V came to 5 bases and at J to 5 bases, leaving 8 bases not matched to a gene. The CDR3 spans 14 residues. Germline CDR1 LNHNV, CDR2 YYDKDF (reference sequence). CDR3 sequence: CATSQTGMEYGYTF. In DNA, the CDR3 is TGTGCCACCAGCCAGACAGGGATGGAGTATGGCTACACCTTC.